This TCR beta chain was recovered during a study of T cells in Graves' hyperthyroidism and ophthalmopathy. Regarding the study as a whole: From stable hyperthyroidism, ophthalmopathy was set apart by a 13 V-J model. Most thyroid-expanded clonotypes above 0.001 were also found in blood.

The TCR beta CDR3 regions underwent amplification using RNA transcripts as the source. The HTBI primer set was used in a first-round RT-PCR of the TCR CDR3. TCRdb re-called the multiplex PCR reads through MiXCR, storing one row per CDR3 protein. This repertoire shows approximately 590,000 distinct CDR3 sequences, around 14% found once; its top ten account for around 7.3%. This clonotype was found many times. Its antigen remains unknown. Researchers barred patients who had uncontrolled infection, other autoimmune disease, pregnancy or lactation. Used for diagnoses were clinical symptoms, serum thyroxine and TRAb, thyroid ultrasound and orbital computed tomography. The sequenced sample was blood. This TCR was sampled from a woman aged 30 to 39 with Graves' hyperthyroidism.

CDR3 nucleotide sequence: TGCAGTGCTGGCGAACCGGGACTCAGATTGGATGAGCAGTTCTTC. Translated: CSAGEPGLRLDEQFF. The V and J genes are TRBV20-1 and TRBJ2-1; TRBD2 might be the D (6 bases). Germline assignment: CDR1 DFQATT and CDR2 SNEGSKA (reference sequence). The CDR3 sequence is 15 residues long. Between the trimmed V and J ends, which lost 5 bases and 8 bases, there was a span of 22 bases.